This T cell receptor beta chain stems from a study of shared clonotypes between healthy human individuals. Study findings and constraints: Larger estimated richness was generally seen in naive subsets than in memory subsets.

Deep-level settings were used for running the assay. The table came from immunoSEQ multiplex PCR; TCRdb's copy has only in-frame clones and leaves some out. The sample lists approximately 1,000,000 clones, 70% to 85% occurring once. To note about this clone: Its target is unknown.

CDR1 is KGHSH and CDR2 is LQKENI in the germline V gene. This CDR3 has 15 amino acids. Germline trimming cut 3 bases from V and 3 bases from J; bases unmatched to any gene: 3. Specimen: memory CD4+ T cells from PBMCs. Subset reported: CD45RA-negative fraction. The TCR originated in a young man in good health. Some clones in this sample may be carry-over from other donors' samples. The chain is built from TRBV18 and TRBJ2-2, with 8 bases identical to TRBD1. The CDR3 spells CASSPRGQDTGELFF. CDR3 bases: TGTGCCAGCTCACCCAGGGGGCAGGACACCGGGGAGCTGTTTTTT.